This T cell receptor (beta chain) was sequenced for a study of shared clonotypes between healthy human individuals. Every contributor of samples was a Caucasian grown-up residing in Nashville, Tennessee. Generated by immunoSEQ multiplex PCR, the TCRdb table keeps only in-frame clones and is missing some. Of 450,000 to 500,000 clones in the sample, 81% were seen once. This CDR3 spans 15 amino acids. V lost 0 bases, J lost 8 bases, and 4 bases stayed unmatched. V and J are TRBV5-3 and TRBJ2-1; 11 bases are a match to TRBD2. TRBV5-3 is labeled an ORF, and its function is uncertain. The TCR was taken from a woman aged 40 to 50 in good health. Some clones in this sample may be carry-over from other donors' samples. Material for sequencing was PBMCs. The CDR3 bases are TGTGCCAGAAGCTTGGAGACTAGCGGGACCCATGAGCAGTTCTTC. It specifies CARSLETSGTHEQFF.